This is a list of T cell receptor beta chains from one sample in a study of blood T cell repertoires in COVID-19. TCRdb's copy holds only in-frame clones and misses some; the assay was immunoSEQ multiplex PCR. Of 270,000 or so clones listed, 82% are singletons. Material: peripheral blood. All receptors derive from a woman aged 18-29 years with acute or convalescent COVID-19. Both conserved end residues are part of each CDR3. A D gene is named only where the DNA matches it firmly. Size is omitted from some rows. Given values are once, few, many or a class for expanded clones.

v_gene,d_gene,j_gene,abundance,CDR3aa,CDR3nt
TRBV18,TRBD2,TRBJ2-1,.,CASSPQTGTSGYEQFF,TGTGCCAGCTCACCACAGACCGGGACTAGCGGTTATGAGCAGTTCTTC
TRBV19,.,TRBJ1-5,.,CASSWGQGYYSNQPQHF,TGTGCCAGTAGTTGGGGGCAGGGGTATTATAGCAATCAGCCCCAGCATTTT
TRBV7-8,.,TRBJ2-7,.,CASSLVNPPGEQYF,TGTGCCAGCAGCTTAGTGAACCCCCCAGGAGAGCAGTACTTC
TRBV13,.,TRBJ2-7,.,CASSQHGSREQYF,TGTGCCAGCAGCCAGCATGGGAGTCGCGAGCAGTACTTC
TRBV12-3/TRBV12-4,TRBD2,TRBJ2-3,.,CASTPGLATQYF,TGTGCCAGCACCCCGGGACTAGCCACGCAGTATTTT
TRBV6-5,TRBD1,TRBJ1-1,.,CASSYSTGDTEAFF,TGTGCCAGCAGTTACTCGACAGGGGACACTGAAGCTTTCTTT
TRBV9,TRBD2,TRBJ2-1,.,CASSVDGLAGKNEQFF,TGTGCCAGCAGCGTAGACGGACTAGCGGGGAAAAATGAGCAGTTCTTC
TRBV9,TRBD2,TRBJ2-2,few,CASSVDPGGPYTGELFF,TGTGCCAGCAGCGTAGATCCGGGAGGGCCGTACACCGGGGAGCTGTTTTTT
TRBV12-2,.,TRBJ2-6,once,CASRLVPQGIGRSGANVLTF,TGTGCAAGTCGCTTAGTCCCCCAGGGAATCGGCCGATCTGGGGCCAACGTCCTGACTTTC
TRBV6-5,.,TRBJ2-7,few,CASSYSVQSYEQYF,TGTGCCAGCAGTTACTCGGTACAGAGCTACGAGCAGTACTTC
TRBV6-5,TRBD1,TRBJ1-1,.,CASSRRDRGGAFF,TGTGCCAGCAGCCGACGGGACAGGGGAGGAGCTTTCTTT
TRBV5-1,TRBD1,TRBJ2-7,.,CASSPGRDSLYEQYF,TGCGCCAGCAGCCCCGGTCGGGACAGCCTATACGAGCAGTACTTC
TRBV6-2/TRBV6-3,TRBD2,TRBJ2-3,.,CASSPHELAGGDTQYF,TGTGCCAGCAGTCCCCATGAGCTAGCGGGGGGGGATACGCAGTATTTT
TRBV19,.,TRBJ2-1,once,CSAGLPSSYNEQFF,TGCTCGGCAGGGCTGCCGAGCTCCTACAATGAGCAGTTCTTC
TRBV4-2,TRBD2,TRBJ2-7,.,CASSQDLLAGGIYEQYF,TGTGCCAGCAGCCAAGATCTTCTAGCGGGAGGCATATACGAGCAGTACTTC
TRBV4-3,TRBD1,TRBJ2-1,.,CASSQDPSGTVYNEQFF,TGCGCCAGCAGCCAAGATCCTTCGGGGACAGTATACAATGAGCAGTTCTTC
TRBV6-2/TRBV6-3,TRBD2,TRBJ2-7,.,CASSLGFLAGQSYEQYF,TGTGCCAGCAGCCTAGGATTTCTAGCGGGCCAATCCTACGAGCAGTACTTC
TRBV2,TRBD1,TRBJ2-7,.,CASSEGDRASYEQYF,TGTGCCAGCAGTGAGGGGGACAGGGCTTCCTACGAGCAGTACTTC
TRBV5-6,.,TRBJ2-1,.,CASSPVTGPLSYNEQFF,TGTGCCAGCAGCCCAGTCACAGGGCCCCTCTCCTACAATGAGCAGTTCTTC
TRBV11-1,.,TRBJ2-2,.,CASRQGPERGELFF,TGTGCCAGCAGGCAGGGCCCCGAAAGGGGGGAGCTGTTTTTT
TRBV27,.,TRBJ2-1,once,CASRRPGLLYNEQFF,TGTGCCAGCAGGAGACCGGGACTCTTATACAATGAGCAGTTCTTC
TRBV4-1,.,TRBJ2-1,.,CASSQVWRAYNEQFF,TGCGCCAGCAGCCAAGTCTGGCGGGCCTACAATGAGCAGTTCTTC
TRBV19,.,TRBJ1-1,.,CASSMKRGSEAFF,TGTGCCAGTAGTATGAAGCGGGGCAGTGAAGCTTTCTTT
TRBV2,.,TRBJ1-2,.,CASSEVQGHYGYTF,TGTGCCAGCAGTGAGGTGCAGGGGCACTATGGCTACACCTTC
TRBV19,TRBD1,TRBJ1-5,.,CASRDRGSNQPQHF,TGTGCCAGTCGGGACAGGGGAAGCAATCAGCCCCAGCATTTT
TRBV7-2,TRBD1,TRBJ1-2,.,CASSTGTGSGYTF,TGTGCCAGCAGCACCGGGACAGGGTCAGGCTACACCTTC
TRBV14,TRBD1,TRBJ2-5,.,CASSQRGQVATQYF,TGTGCCAGCAGCCAACGGGGACAGGTGGCGACCCAGTACTTC
TRBV19,TRBD1,TRBJ1-4,.,CASTQQGAREKLFF,TGTGCCAGTACCCAACAGGGGGCGCGAGAAAAACTGTTTTTT
TRBV6-5,.,TRBJ1-4,few,CASSKTTAGAMFF,TGTGCCAGCAGTAAAACGACAGCTGGAGCGATGTTTTTT
TRBV9,TRBD1,TRBJ2-7,few,CASSVTGDPYEQYF,TGTGCCAGCAGCGTGACAGGGGACCCCTACGAGCAGTACTTC
TRBV4-2,.,TRBJ2-3,.,CASSPSTGQGGPDTQYF,TGTGCCAGCAGCCCAAGCACGGGGCAGGGAGGTCCAGATACGCAGTATTTT
TRBV24-1,.,TRBJ2-7,.,CATSSRSYEQYF,TGTGCCACCTCTAGCCGCTCCTACGAGCAGTACTTC
TRBV5-1,.,TRBJ2-2,.,CASSLELGNYFTGELFF,TGCGCCAGCAGCTTGGAACTAGGAAACTATTTCACCGGGGAGCTGTTTTTT
TRBV14,.,TRBJ1-6,few,CASSPLGGSGNSPLHF,TGTGCCAGCAGCCCCCTCGGAGGCTCTGGTAATTCACCCCTCCACTTT
TRBV6-5,.,TRBJ1-5,.,CASLTGNQPQHF,TGTGCCAGTCTGACAGGCAATCAGCCCCAGCATTTT
TRBV3-1/TRBV3-2,TRBD2,TRBJ2-1,few,CASSQERRWTSGPTNEQFF,TGTGCCAGCAGCCAAGAAAGGCGATGGACTAGCGGGCCTACCAATGAGCAGTTCTTC
TRBV27,TRBD1,TRBJ2-1,.,CASRTGFDSYNEQFF,TGTGCCAGCAGGACAGGGTTCGACTCCTACAATGAGCAGTTCTTC
TRBV6-2/TRBV6-3,TRBD1,TRBJ2-5,.,CASSYSIGPPTGGPETQYF,TGTGCCAGCAGTTACTCGATAGGGCCCCCGACAGGGGGACCGGAGACCCAGTACTTC
TRBV6-5,TRBD1,TRBJ1-2,.,CASSYSNRGRDGYTF,TGTGCCAGCAGTTACTCGAACAGGGGGCGCGATGGCTACACCTTC
TRBV18,.,TRBJ1-4,.,CASSPGTGKGRNEKLFF,TGTGCCAGCTCACCCGGAACAGGGAAGGGAAGGAATGAAAAACTGTTTTTT
TRBV18,TRBD1,TRBJ1-5,once,CASSPAGQANQPQHF,TGTGCCAGCTCACCAGCGGGACAGGCCAATCAGCCCCAGCATTTT
TRBV29-1,TRBD2,TRBJ2-2,.,CSGGTSGPTGELFF,TGCAGCGGCGGAACTAGCGGTCCCACCGGGGAGCTGTTTTTT
TRBV7-9,.,TRBJ1-2,.,CASIEGEVNYGYTF,TGTGCCAGCATCGAAGGGGAAGTTAACTATGGCTACACCTTC
TRBV12-3/TRBV12-4,TRBD1,TRBJ1-1,.,CASNRGQGKGAFF,TGTGCCAGCAACAGGGGACAGGGCAAGGGAGCTTTCTTT
TRBV6-5,TRBD1,TRBJ2-7,.,CASSYWTGSYEQYF,TGTGCCAGCAGTTACTGGACAGGGTCCTACGAGCAGTACTTC
TRBV13,TRBD1,TRBJ2-7,once,CASSFGTGTYEQYF,TGTGCCAGCAGCTTCGGGACAGGGACCTACGAGCAGTACTTC
TRBV6-5,TRBD2,TRBJ2-7,once,CASSSLLAGGYEQYF,TGTGCCAGCAGTTCGCTACTTGCGGGGGGCTACGAGCAGTACTTC
TRBV25-1,TRBD1,TRBJ2-1,.,CASSESGGAPYNEQFF,TGTGCCAGCAGTGAATCAGGGGGAGCCCCCTACAATGAGCAGTTCTTC
TRBV7-6,.,TRBJ2-2,.,CASSLRAPDYDANTGELFF,TGTGCCAGCAGCTTACGGGCCCCCGACTATGACGCGAACACCGGGGAGCTGTTTTTT
TRBV5-8,TRBD2,TRBJ2-3,.,CASKSGSLDTQYF,TGTGCCAGCAAGAGCGGGAGTCTTGATACGCAGTATTTT
TRBV4-1,.,TRBJ2-1,.,CASSQGLYNEQFF,TGCGCCAGCAGCCAAGGTCTCTACAATGAGCAGTTCTTC
TRBV6-2/TRBV6-3,.,TRBJ1-5,.,CASSYPLQPQHF,TGTGCCAGCAGTTACCCACTTCAGCCCCAGCATTTT